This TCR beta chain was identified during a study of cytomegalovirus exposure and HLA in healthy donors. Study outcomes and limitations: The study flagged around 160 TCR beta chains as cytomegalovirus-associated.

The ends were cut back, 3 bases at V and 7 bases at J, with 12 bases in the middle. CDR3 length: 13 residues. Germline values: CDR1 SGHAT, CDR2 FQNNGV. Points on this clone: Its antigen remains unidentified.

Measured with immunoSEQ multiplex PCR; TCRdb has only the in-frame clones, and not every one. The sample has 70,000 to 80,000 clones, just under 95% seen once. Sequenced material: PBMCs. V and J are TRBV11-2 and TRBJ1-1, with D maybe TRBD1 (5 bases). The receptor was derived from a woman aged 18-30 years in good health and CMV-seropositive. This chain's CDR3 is CASSFMDMGEAFF. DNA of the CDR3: TGTGCCAGCAGCTTCATGGACATGGGTGAAGCTTTCTTT.